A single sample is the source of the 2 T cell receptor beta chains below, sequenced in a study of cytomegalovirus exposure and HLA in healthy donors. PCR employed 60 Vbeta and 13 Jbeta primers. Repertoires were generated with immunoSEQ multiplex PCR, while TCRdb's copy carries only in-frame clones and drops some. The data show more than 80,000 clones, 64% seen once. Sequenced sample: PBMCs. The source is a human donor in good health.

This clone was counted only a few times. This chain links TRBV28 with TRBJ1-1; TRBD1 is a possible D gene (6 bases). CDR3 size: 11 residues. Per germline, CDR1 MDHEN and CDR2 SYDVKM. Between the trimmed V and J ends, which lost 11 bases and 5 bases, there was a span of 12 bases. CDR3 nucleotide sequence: TGTGCCTGGGGACATCGGACTGAAGCTTTCTTT. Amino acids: CAWGHRTEAFF. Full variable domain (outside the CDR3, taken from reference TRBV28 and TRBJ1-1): DVKVTQSSRYLVKRTGEKVFLECVQDMDHENMFWYRQDPGLGLRLIYFSYDVKMKEKGDIPEGYSVSREKKERFSLILESASTNQTSMYLCAWGHRTEAFFGQGTRLTVV.

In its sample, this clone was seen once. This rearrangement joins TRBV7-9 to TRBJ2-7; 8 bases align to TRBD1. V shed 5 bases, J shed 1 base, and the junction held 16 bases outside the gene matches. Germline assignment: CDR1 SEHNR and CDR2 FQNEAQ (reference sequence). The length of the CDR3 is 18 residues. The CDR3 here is CASSPLTPGDRGSYEQYF. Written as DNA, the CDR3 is TGTGCCAGCAGCCCCCTTACCCCCGGCGACAGGGGTTCCTACGAGCAGTACTTC.